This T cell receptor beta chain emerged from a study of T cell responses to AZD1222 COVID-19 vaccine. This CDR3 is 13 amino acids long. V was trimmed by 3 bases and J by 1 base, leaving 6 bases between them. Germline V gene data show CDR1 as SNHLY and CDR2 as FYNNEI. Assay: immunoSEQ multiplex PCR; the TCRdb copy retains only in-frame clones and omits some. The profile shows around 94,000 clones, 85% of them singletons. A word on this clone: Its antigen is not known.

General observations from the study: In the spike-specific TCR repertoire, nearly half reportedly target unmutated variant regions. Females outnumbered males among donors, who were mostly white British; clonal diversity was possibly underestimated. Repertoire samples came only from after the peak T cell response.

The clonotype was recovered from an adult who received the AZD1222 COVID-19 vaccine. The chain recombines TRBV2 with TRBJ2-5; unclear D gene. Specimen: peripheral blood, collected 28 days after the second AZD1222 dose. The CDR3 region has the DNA TGTGCCAGCAGTGAGATTCCCCAAGAGACCCAGTACTTC. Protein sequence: CASSEIPQETQYF.